This passage covers 3 T cell receptor beta chains from one sample sequenced in a study of radiotherapy plus CTLA-4 blockade in lung cancer. Profiling relied on immunoSEQ multiplex PCR, and the TCRdb table lists in-frame clones only, not all of them. The sample lists 40,000 or so clones; about 86% were seen once. Sequenced here: peripheral blood, sampled from a patient treated with radiotherapy plus ipilimumab. The receptors come from a human donor with non-small cell lung cancer whose response to radiotherapy plus ipilimumab could not be evaluated.

V usage is TRBV4-3 and J usage is TRBJ1-5; D is unclear. The CDR3 has 17 residues. Germline CDR1 is LGHNA and CDR2 is YSLEER. The V end lost 0 bases, the J end lost 4 bases, and 16 bases lay between the germline ends. CDR3 nucleotide sequence: TGCGCCAGCAGCCAAGATATCATAGGAGGTTTGAATCAGCCCCAGCATTTT. Translating it yields CASSQDIIGGLNQPQHF.

The chain joins TRBV9 to TRBJ2-5; weak D call: TRBD2 (6 bases). Germline CDR1 reads SGDLS; CDR2 reads YYNGEE. CDR3 size: 14 residues. The ends were cut back, 4 bases at V and 5 bases at J, with 15 bases in the middle. The CDR3 loop reads CASSPGGGGETQYF. For the CDR3, the DNA is TGTGCCAGCAGCCCTGGGGGAGGTGGGGAGACCCAGTACTTC.

The chain has TRBV19 and TRBJ1-5; D is unclear. Germline values: CDR1 LNHDA, CDR2 SQIVND (reference sequence). The CDR3 runs to 13 residues. The ends were cut back, 4 bases at V and 3 bases at J, with 7 bases in the middle. The CDR3 spells CASSNQINQPQHF. CDR3 bases: TGTGCCAGTAGTAACCAGATCAATCAGCCCCAGCATTTT.